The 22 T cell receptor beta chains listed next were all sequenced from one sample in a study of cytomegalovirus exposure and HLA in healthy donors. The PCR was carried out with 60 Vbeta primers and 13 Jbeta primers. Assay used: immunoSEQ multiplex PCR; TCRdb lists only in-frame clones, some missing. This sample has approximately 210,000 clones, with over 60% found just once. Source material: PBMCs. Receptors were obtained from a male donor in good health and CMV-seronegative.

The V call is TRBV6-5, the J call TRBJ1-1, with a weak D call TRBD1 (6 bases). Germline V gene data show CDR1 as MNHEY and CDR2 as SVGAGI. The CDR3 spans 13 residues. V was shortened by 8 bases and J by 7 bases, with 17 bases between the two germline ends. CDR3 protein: CASLQTGQGEAFF. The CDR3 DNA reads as TGTGCCAGCCTACAAACGGGACAAGGTGAAGCTTTCTTT.

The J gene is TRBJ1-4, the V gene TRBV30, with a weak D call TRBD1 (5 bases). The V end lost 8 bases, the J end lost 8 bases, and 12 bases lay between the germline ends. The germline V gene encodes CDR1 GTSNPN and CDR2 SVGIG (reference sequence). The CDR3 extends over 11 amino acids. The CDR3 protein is CARSRGEKLFF. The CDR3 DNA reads TGTGCCCGGTCTAGGGGAGAAAAACTGTTTTTT.

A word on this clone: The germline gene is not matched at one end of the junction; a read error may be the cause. The DNA of the CDR3 is TGTGCCAGCAGCGCCGGGAACCCCGGGGAGCTGTTTTTT. Its protein is CASSAGNPGELFF. The rearrangement uses TRBV7-9 and TRBJ2-2, with D maybe TRBD2 (5 bases). CDR3 length: 13 residues. The germline V gene has CDR1 SEHNR and CDR2 FQNEAQ (reference sequence).

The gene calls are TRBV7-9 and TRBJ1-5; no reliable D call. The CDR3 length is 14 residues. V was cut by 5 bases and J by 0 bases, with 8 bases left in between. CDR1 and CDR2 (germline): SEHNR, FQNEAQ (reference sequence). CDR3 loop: CASSPGLSNQPQHF. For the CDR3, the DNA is TGTGCCAGCAGCCCGGGTCTTAGCAATCAGCCCCAGCATTTT. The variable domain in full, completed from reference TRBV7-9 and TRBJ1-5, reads DTGVSQNPRHKITKRGQNVTFRCDPISEHNRLYWYRQTLGQGPEFLTYFQNEAQLEKSRLLSDRFSAERPKGSFSTLEIQRTEQGDSAMYLCASSPGLSNQPQHFGDGTRLSIL.

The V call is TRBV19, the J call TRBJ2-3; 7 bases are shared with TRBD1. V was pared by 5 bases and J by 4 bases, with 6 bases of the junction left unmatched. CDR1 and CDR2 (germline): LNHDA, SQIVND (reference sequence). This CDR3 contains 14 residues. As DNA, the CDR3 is TGTGCCAGTAGTTCTCCGGGACAGTCAGATACGCAGTATTTT. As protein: CASSSPGQSDTQYF.

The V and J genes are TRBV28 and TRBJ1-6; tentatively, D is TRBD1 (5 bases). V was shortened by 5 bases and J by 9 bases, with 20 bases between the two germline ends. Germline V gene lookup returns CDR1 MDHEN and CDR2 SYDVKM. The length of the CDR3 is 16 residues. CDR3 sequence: CASSPLAGTGSSPLHF. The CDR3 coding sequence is TGTGCCAGCAGTCCGTTAGCCGGGACCGGGAGTTCACCCCTCCACTTT.

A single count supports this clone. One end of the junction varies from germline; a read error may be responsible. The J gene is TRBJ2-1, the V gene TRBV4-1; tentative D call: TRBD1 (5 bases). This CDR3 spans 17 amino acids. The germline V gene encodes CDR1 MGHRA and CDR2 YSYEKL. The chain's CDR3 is CASSQTPRQGGYNKQFF. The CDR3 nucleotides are TGCGCCAGCAGCCAGACTCCCCGGCAGGGCGGTTACAATAAGCAGTTCTTC.

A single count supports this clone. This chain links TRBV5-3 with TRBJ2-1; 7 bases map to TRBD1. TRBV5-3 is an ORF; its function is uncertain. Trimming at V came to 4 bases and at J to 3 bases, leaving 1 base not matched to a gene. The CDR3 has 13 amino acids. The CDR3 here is CARSRTGYNEQFF. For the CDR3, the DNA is TGTGCCAGAAGCCGGACAGGCTACAATGAGCAGTTCTTC.

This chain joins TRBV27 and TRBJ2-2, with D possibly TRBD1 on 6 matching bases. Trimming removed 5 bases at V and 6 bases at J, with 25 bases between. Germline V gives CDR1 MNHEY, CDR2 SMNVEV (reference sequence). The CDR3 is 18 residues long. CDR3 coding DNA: TGTGCCAGCAGTCTACAATCAGGGGAGTCTTGGTGGGCCGGGGAGCTGTTTTTT. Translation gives CASSLQSGESWWAGELFF.

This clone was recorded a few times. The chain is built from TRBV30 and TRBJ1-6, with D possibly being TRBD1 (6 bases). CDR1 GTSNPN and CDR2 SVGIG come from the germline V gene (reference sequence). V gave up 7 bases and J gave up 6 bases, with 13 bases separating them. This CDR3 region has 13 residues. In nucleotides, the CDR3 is TGTGCCTCACCCGGACAGCTTAATTCACCCCTCCACTTT. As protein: CASPGQLNSPLHF.

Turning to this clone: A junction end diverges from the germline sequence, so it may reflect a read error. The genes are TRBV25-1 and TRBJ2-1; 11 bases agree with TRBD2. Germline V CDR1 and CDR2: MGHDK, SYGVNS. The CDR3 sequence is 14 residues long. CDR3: CASSPWLAGGPPIF. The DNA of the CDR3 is TGTGCCAGCAGCCCATGGTTAGCGGGAGGGCCTCCAATCTTC.

The CDR3 protein is CASSIGTSSHSPLHF. The DNA of the CDR3 is TGTGCCAGTAGTATTGGGACTTCAAGCCATTCACCCCTCCACTTT. The chain couples TRBV19 to TRBJ1-6; weak D call: TRBD1 (5 bases). The CDR3 is 15 residues long. The V end was cut by 3 bases, the J end by 8 bases, with 14 bases between. Germline assignment: CDR1 LNHDA and CDR2 SQIVND (reference sequence).

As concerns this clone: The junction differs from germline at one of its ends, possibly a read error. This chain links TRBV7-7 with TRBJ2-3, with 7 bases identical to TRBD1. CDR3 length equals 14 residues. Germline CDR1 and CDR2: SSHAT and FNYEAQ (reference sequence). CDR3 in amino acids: CASSSTGEADTQYF. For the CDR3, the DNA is TGTGCTAGCAGCTCTACAGGGGAAGCAGATACGCAGTATTTT.

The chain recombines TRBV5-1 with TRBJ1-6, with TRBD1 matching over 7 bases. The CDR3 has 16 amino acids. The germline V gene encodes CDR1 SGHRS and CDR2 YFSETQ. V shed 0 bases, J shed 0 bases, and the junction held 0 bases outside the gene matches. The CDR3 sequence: CASSLDRGSYNSPLHF. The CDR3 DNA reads TGCGCCAGCAGCTTGGACAGGGGCTCCTATAATTCACCCCTCCACTTT.

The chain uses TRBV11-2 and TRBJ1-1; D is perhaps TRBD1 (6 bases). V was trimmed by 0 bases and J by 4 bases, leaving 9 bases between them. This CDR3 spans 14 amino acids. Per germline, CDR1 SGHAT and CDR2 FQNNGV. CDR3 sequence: CASSLDLGGTEAFF. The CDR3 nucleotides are TGTGCCAGCAGCTTAGATCTAGGGGGCACTGAAGCTTTCTTT.

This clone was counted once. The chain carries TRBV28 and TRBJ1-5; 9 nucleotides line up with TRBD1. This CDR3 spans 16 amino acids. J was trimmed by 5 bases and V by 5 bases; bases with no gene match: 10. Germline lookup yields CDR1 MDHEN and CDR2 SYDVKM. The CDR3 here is CASSQPGQGKYQPQHF. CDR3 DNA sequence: TGTGCCAGCAGTCAGCCGGGACAGGGAAAATATCAGCCCCAGCATTTT.

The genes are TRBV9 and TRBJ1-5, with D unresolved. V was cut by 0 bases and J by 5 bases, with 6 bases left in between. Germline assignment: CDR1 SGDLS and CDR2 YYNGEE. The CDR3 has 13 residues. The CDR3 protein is CASSVDGDQPQHF. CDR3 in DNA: TGTGCCAGCAGCGTAGACGGGGATCAGCCCCAGCATTTT.

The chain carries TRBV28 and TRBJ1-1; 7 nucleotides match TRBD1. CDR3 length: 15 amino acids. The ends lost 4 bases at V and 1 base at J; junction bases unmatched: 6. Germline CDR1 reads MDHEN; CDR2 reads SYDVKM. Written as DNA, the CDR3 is TGTGCCAGCAGTTACCCGGACAGGACGAACACTGAAGCTTTCTTT. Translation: CASSYPDRTNTEAFF.

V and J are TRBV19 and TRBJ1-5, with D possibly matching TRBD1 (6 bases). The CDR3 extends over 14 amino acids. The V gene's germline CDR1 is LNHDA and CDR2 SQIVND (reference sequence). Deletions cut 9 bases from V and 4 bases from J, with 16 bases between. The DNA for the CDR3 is TGTGCCAGCAACGAGGACAGCCTAAATCAGCCCCAGCATTTT. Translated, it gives CASNEDSLNQPQHF.

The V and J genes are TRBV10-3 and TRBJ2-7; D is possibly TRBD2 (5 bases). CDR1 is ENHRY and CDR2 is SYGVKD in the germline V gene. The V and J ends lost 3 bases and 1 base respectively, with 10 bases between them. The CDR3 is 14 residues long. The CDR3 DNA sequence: TGTGCCATCAGTGACAGCAGAGGGTCCTACGAGCAGTACTTC. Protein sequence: CAISDSRGSYEQYF.

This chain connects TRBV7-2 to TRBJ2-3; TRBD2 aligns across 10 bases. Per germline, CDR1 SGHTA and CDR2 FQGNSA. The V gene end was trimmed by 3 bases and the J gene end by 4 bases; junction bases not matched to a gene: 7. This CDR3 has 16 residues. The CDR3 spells CASSFLAGGAPDTQYF. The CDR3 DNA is TGTGCCAGCAGCTTCTTAGCGGGGGGTGCCCCAGATACGCAGTATTTT.

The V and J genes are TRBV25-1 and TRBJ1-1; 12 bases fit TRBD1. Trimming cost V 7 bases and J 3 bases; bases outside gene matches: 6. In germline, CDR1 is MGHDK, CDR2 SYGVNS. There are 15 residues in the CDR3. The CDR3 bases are TGTGCCAGCAACGCCGGGACAGGGGGCTACACTGAAGCTTTCTTT. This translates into CASNAGTGGYTEAFF.